Listed here is a single T cell receptor beta chain. Its antigen is not identified. V gave up 0 bases and J gave up 5 bases, with 11 bases separating them. The CDR3 runs 14 residues. The germline V gene has CDR1 SGHRS and CDR2 YFSETQ. PCR used 60 Vbeta primers and 13 Jbeta primers. The data were produced by immunoSEQ multiplex PCR, yet TCRdb's version contains in-frame clones alone and is incomplete. The table records about 160,000 clones, approximately 79% of them present only once. The sample is drawn from a study of cytomegalovirus exposure and HLA in healthy donors. Broader study findings: Sequencing probably produced one cluster of sequence variants that were highly shared. Presence/absence analyses took donor sequencing depth as roughly uniform. Productive status was seen about 87% or about 30% of the time for most TCR beta V segments in an earlier analysis.

V is TRBV5-1 and J is TRBJ2-5; D may be TRBD2 (6 bases). The TCR was taken from a man aged 35 to 55 in good health and CMV-seropositive. The sequenced sample consisted of PBMCs. The CDR3, as DNA: TGCGCCAGCAGCTTGGCTGTCGGAGGGGAGACCCAGTACTTC. Protein product: CASSLAVGGETQYF. Complete variable domain (other parts from reference TRBV5-1 and TRBJ2-5): KAGVTQTPRYLIKTRGQQVTLSCSPISGHRSVSWYQQTPGQGLQFLFEYFSETQRNKGNFPGRFSGRQFSNSRSEMNVSTLELGDSALYLCASSLAVGGETQYFGPGTRLLVL.